This T cell receptor (beta chain) derives from a study of blood T cell repertoires in COVID-19. For the study at large: PBMCs, B-cell-depleted T cells, or T cells were the source of the cDNA or gDNA that made up the material.

CDR3 length: 17 amino acids. Germline V gene lookup returns CDR1 SGHVS and CDR2 FNYEAQ. With 1 base removed from V and 1 base from J, the gap between germline ends came to 16 bases. The method was immunoSEQ multiplex PCR; TCRdb's version includes in-frame clones alone and lacks a portion of them. The sample lists approximately 260,000 clones; about 81% were seen once. The receptor comes from a woman aged 55-70 years with active or convalescent COVID-19. The specimen was peripheral blood. This sequence joins TRBV7-6 and TRBJ1-2; a weak D match, TRBD1 (5 bases). CDR3 DNA: TGTGCCAGCAGCTTAGAGGTTTTGTGGGGACTTAACTATGGCTACACCTTC. Protein: CASSLEVLWGLNYGYTF.